These T cell receptor beta chains were read from a single sample in a study of cytomegalovirus exposure and HLA in healthy donors. Sequencing used immunoSEQ multiplex PCR; TCRdb keeps in-frame clones, though not all of them. This sample has more than 85,000 clones, with about 68% found just once. Material: PBMCs. The receptors here all came from a male donor in good health and CMV-seropositive. The conserved cysteine and the conserved F or W are not part of the CDR3 here. Size tells how often a clone was seen (once, few, many) or the class of an expanded clone, and some rows leave it out.

v_call clone_size cdr3_length cdr3_aa
TRBV4-2 . 13 ASSQAGVPASEQF
TRBV7-8 . 12 ASSWGRNNQPQH
TRBV9 . 14 ASSPSGSDPLYGYT
TRBV6-5 . 12 ASSYSRDSYEQY
TRBV5-1 few 12 ASSEQGVQETQY
TRBV2 . 9 ASASSGEQY
TRBV5-1 . 11 ASSVDSPYGYT
TRBV4-2 . 16 ASSRTSASGGGPYEQY
TRBV9 . 12 ASSVEQNNEKLF
TRBV30 . 10 ALDTGPHEQY
TRBV29-1 once 10 SVEVQGDEQF
TRBV7-8 . 13 ASSLTSGVKYIQY
TRBV7-9 . 11 ASSLVGLPGYT
TRBV19 . 12 ASSTTGGNQPQH
TRBV6-1 . 12 ASTGGTYNQPQH
TRBV2 . 9 ASRVGETQY
TRBV25-1 . 12 ASSAPPGQGATY
TRBV12-1 . 12 ASSFPGQNYGYT
TRBV4-1 . 11 ASSLGTGLPQH
TRBV7-9 . 15 ASSLVGFGTGSLEAF
TRBV9 . 11 ASSGQGVSPLH
TRBV7-6 . 17 ASSPSGGFGGYEVQPQH
TRBV4-1 . 16 ASSQVGQGASGANVLT
TRBV7-2 . 13 ASSPRQSSNQPQH
TRBV4-3 . 12 ASSQDVGSETQY
TRBV4-2 . 13 ASSQDRGSIYGYT
TRBV2 . 13 ASNPWGGSSQPQH
TRBV7-8 . 13 ASNRLRAVNYGYT
TRBV11-2 . 13 ASSLAGTVTDTQY
TRBV30 . 10 AWSQQGNTIY
TRBV6-1 . 15 ASSEDSDRYSSKTQY
TRBV6-1 . 17 ASSEPVVSSGGRRDTQY
TRBV6-1 . 13 ASSEVWTGNTEAF
TRBV6-6 . 14 ASSYAGVSVNEKLF
TRBV7-9 . 11 ASSYPWAIEQY
TRBV19 few 12 ASSIAGGTDTQY
TRBV9 few 12 ASSGSGQGGIQY
TRBV5-4 . 14 ASRAGTGASNSPLH
TRBV4-3 . 13 ASSQEYDRDYGYT
TRBV6-6 . 14 ASSYWSGGVSYEQY
TRBV5-1 . 14 ASSLPSGGAPGELF
TRBV7-8 . 14 ASSSASGGSTDTQY
TRBV19 . 12 ASSTDRDRETQY
TRBV19 . 11 ASSIPHGETQY
TRBV18 . 15 ASSQGTATSGANVLT
TRBV13 . 12 ASSYHQGVSGYT
TRBV7-2 . 11 ASSTDLIETQY
TRBV30 . 13 AWDRTGGRTDTQY
TRBV7-2 few 10 ASSLEREGYT
TRBV15 . 12 ATGQGNPGNTIY
TRBV6-1 once 14 ASSEAGGGAYNEQF
TRBV15 . 15 ATSRSKRYPLGNEQF